The 2 T cell receptor beta chains presented below share a single source sample, sequenced in a study of blood T cells in healthy people across ages. The authors ran a second PCR of about 6 to 12 cycles using a sample-barcoded 5' primer and a J-beta primer mix. TCRdb reprocessed the 5' RACE reads with MiXCR, giving one entry per CDR3 protein. The profile shows about 1.8 million distinct CDR3 sequences, about 50% of them singletons. Source material: blood. These receptor sequences come from a woman aged 40 to 50 in good health.

This chain uses TRBV4-1 with TRBJ2-1, with D tentatively TRBD2 (5 bases). The CDR3 has 15 amino acids. V was clipped by 0 bases and J by 13 bases, with 19 bases between them. Germline V lookup: CDR1 MGHRA, CDR2 YSYEKL. CDR3 sequence: CASSQDRGSQETQFF. CDR3 bases: TGCGCCAGCAGCCAAGACCGGGGAAGCCAAGAGACCCAGTTCTTC.

This chain links TRBV7-9 with TRBJ1-2, with D unclear. The CDR3 has 14 residues. CDR1 and CDR2 from the germline V gene are SEHNR and FQNEAQ (reference sequence). Trimming cost V 1 base and J 1 base, with 7 bases left between them. Written as DNA, the CDR3 is TGTGCCAGCAGCTTAGTGGGCAATAACTATGGCTACACCTTC. Protein: CASSLVGNNYGYTF. The whole variable domain, filled in from reference TRBV7-9 and TRBJ1-2, reads DTGVSQNPRHKITKRGQNVTFRCDPISEHNRLYWYRQTLGQGPEFLTYFQNEAQLEKSRLLSDRFSAERPKGSFSTLEIQRTEQGDSAMYLCASSLVGNNYGYTFGSGTRLTVV.